What follows are 32 T cell receptor beta chains derived from one specimen sequenced in a study of blood T cell repertoires in COVID-19. Data came from immunoSEQ multiplex PCR; TCRdb stores just in-frame clones and leaves some out. Here the sample spans about 140,000 clones, about four fifths being singletons. Sequenced material: peripheral blood. These receptors were obtained from a man aged 25 to 45 with COVID-19, enrolled during active disease.

This sequence joins TRBV11-3 and TRBJ2-1; 11 bases fit TRBD2. Unmatched junction bases numbered 4, after V lost 5 bases and J lost 4 bases. CDR1 and CDR2 (germline): SGHNT, YENEEA. The CDR3 covers 15 residues. DNA of the CDR3: TGTGCCAGCAGCCGCGGGACTAGCGGTTACAATGAGCAGTTCTTC. It specifies CASSRGTSGYNEQFF.

This clone has a handful of counts. The J gene is TRBJ2-2, the V gene TRBV4-3, with unresolved D. The CDR3 loop spans 13 amino acids. The ends were cut back, 0 bases at V and 7 bases at J, with 6 bases in the middle. Germline CDR1 and CDR2: LGHNA and YSLEER. The CDR3 is CASSQDNGGELFF. CDR3 sequence (DNA): TGCGCCAGCAGCCAAGATAACGGCGGGGAGCTGTTTTTT.

The chain employs TRBV27 and TRBJ2-7, with a tentative D call TRBD1 (6 bases). Trimming left V 4 bases short and J 0 bases short, with 10 bases between. This CDR3 spans 14 amino acids. The germline gives CDR1 MNHEY, CDR2 SMNVEV (reference sequence). The DNA of the CDR3 is TGTGCCAGCAGTTCTCAGGGGCCCTCCTACGAGCAGTACTTC. Residues: CASSSQGPSYEQYF.

This clone is a singleton in its sample. The genes are TRBV7-3 and TRBJ1-3, with 8 bases that match TRBD1. Germline loops: CDR1 SGHTA, CDR2 FQGTGA. J gave up 6 bases and V 2 bases, and 6 bases lay outside the gene matches. The CDR3 is 15 residues long. The CDR3 DNA follows: TGTGCCAGCAGCTTATCCGGACAGGGCGCAAACACCATATATTTT. Amino acid sequence: CASSLSGQGANTIYF.

The rearrangement uses TRBV28 and TRBJ1-3; TRBD1 matches 7 bases. Per germline, CDR1 MDHEN and CDR2 SYDVKM. CDR3 size: 12 residues. V was pared by 6 bases and J by 8 bases, with 4 bases of the junction left unmatched. CDR3 sequence (DNA): TGTGCCAGCAGCCGACAGGGTTACACCATATATTTT. Translation: CASSRQGYTIYF.

The chain joins TRBV5-4 to TRBJ2-7; possible D gene TRBD2, 5 bases. Between the trimmed V and J ends, which lost 0 bases and 2 bases, there was a span of 9 bases. There are 14 residues in the CDR3. Germline V gene sequence: CDR1 SGHNT, CDR2 YYREEE (reference sequence). CDR3 sequence (DNA): TGTGCCAGCAGCTTGGAGGCCGGGGCCTACGAGCAGTACTTC. Its protein is CASSLEAGAYEQYF.

The chain is built from TRBV9 and TRBJ2-5, with TRBD1 matching over 10 bases. This CDR3 has 14 amino acids. CDR1 and CDR2 from the germline V gene are SGDLS and YYNGEE. V shed 3 bases and J 5 bases; nucleotides not matched to a gene: 4. CDR3 nucleotides: TGTGCCAGCAGCGCGACAGGGGGCCGGGAGACCCAGTACTTC. It specifies CASSATGGRETQYF.

The V and J genes are TRBV7-2 and TRBJ1-6; 7 nucleotides align to TRBD1. Germline V gives CDR1 SGHTA, CDR2 FQGNSA. J lost 7 bases, V lost 5 bases, and 8 bases had no gene match. The CDR3 covers 15 residues. CDR3 nucleotide sequence: TGTGCCAGCAGCCCTAAAGGGGGACAGAATTCACCCCTCCACTTT. Amino acids: CASSPKGGQNSPLHF. The variable domain in full, with the rest retrieved from reference TRBV7-2 and TRBJ1-6, is GAGVSQSPSNKVTEKGKDVELRCDPISGHTALYWYRQSLGQGLEFLIYFQGNSAPDKSGLPSDRFSAERTGGSVSTLTIQRTQQEDSAVYLCASSPKGGQNSPLHFGNGTRLTVT.

The chain couples TRBV5-1 to TRBJ2-3, with 10 bases lining up with TRBD1. Per germline, CDR1 SGHRS and CDR2 YFSETQ. The CDR3 sequence is 14 residues long. J gave up 4 bases and V 3 bases, and 2 bases lay outside the gene matches. As DNA, the CDR3 is TGCGCCAGCAGCTCGGGACAGGGGTCAGATACGCAGTATTTT. Its translation is CASSSGQGSDTQYF.

The rearrangement links TRBV21-1 to TRBJ1-2; TRBD1 is taken as the D call from the table, unchecked against the DNA. TRBV21-1 has pseudogene status. The CDR3 is made up of 22 amino acids. CDR3 sequence reads: CASSKAPPPGDRGSGSPHGYTF. CDR3 coding DNA: TGTGCCAGCAGCAAAGCTCCACCCCCGGGGGACAGGGGATCGGGGTCTCCCCATGGCTACACCTTC.

This chain joins TRBV29-1 and TRBJ1-1; 8 bases match TRBD1. Germline V lookup: CDR1 SQVTM, CDR2 ANQGSEA. The ends lost 7 bases at V and 5 bases at J; junction bases unmatched: 3. CDR3 length: 11 amino acids. This CDR3 reads CSAWTGTEAFF. The CDR3 nucleotides are TGCAGCGCTTGGACAGGGACTGAAGCTTTCTTT.

This clone was counted only a few times. This rearrangement joins TRBV11-3 to TRBJ2-7; D gene ambiguous. This CDR3 spans 13 amino acids. Trimming stripped 0 bases from V and 6 bases from J, with 9 bases between. Germline assignment: CDR1 SGHNT and CDR2 YENEEA. The CDR3 loop reads CASSLDRLSEQYF. The CDR3 DNA follows: TGTGCCAGCAGCTTAGACAGGTTGAGCGAGCAGTACTTC.

This clone was seen only once. This chain links TRBV2 with TRBJ2-7; the D gene is possibly TRBD2 (6 bases). Per the germline V gene, CDR1 is SNHLY and CDR2 is FYNNEI. The CDR3 covers 13 residues. V lost 8 bases, J lost 2 bases, and 13 bases lay in between. CDR3 sequence: CASGRRGAYEQYF. The DNA for the CDR3 is TGTGCCAGCGGCCGGCGGGGAGCCTACGAGCAGTACTTC.

The chain links TRBV11-3 to TRBJ2-2; 12 nucleotides line up with TRBD2. CDR3 length: 17 amino acids. Trimming at V came to 1 base and at J to 6 bases, leaving 6 bases not matched to a gene. Germline lookup yields CDR1 SGHNT and CDR2 YENEEA. The CDR3 DNA reads as TGTGCCAGCAGCTTAGTCCGGACTAGCGGGGCCCCCGGGGAGCTGTTTTTT. It specifies CASSLVRTSGAPGELFF.

The V gene is TRBV6-5, the J gene TRBJ1-5, with no clear D. The CDR3 runs to 12 residues. Between the trimmed V and J ends, which lost 6 bases and 4 bases, there was a span of 7 bases. Germline V lookup: CDR1 MNHEY, CDR2 SVGAGI. The CDR3 nucleotides read TGTGCCAGCAGGAGTGAGAATCAGCCCCAGCATTTT. Translating it yields CASRSENQPQHF.

The chain has TRBV19 and TRBJ1-4, with TRBD1 matching 11 bases. This CDR3 comprises 16 residues. Germline lookup yields CDR1 LNHDA and CDR2 SQIVND (reference sequence). V dropped 8 bases and J dropped 2; count of bases not matched to a gene: 7. The DNA of the CDR3 is TGTGCCAGTTCCGGACAGGGGGCGCCGACTAATGAAAAACTGTTTTTT. Amino acids: CASSGQGAPTNEKLFF.

The chain employs TRBV9 and TRBJ2-5; D call uncertain. Germline V lookup: CDR1 SGDLS, CDR2 YYNGEE. Deletions cut 0 bases from V and 1 base from J, with 4 bases between. The CDR3 is 13 amino acids. CDR3 residues: CASSVDGQETQYF. CDR3 DNA sequence: TGTGCCAGCAGCGTAGACGGCCAAGAGACCCAGTACTTC.

The V gene is TRBV19, the J gene TRBJ2-3, with a tentative D call TRBD2 (5 bases). Deletions cut 7 bases from V and 4 bases from J, with 15 bases between. This CDR3 spans 14 amino acids. Germline loops: CDR1 LNHDA, CDR2 SQIVND (reference sequence). CDR3 loop: CASTLGGGADTQYF. Written as DNA, the CDR3 is TGTGCCAGTACGCTCGGAGGCGGAGCAGATACGCAGTATTTT.

The chain combines TRBV5-4 with TRBJ2-1, with 7 positions matching TRBD2. The V gene's germline CDR1 is SGHNT and CDR2 YYREEE (reference sequence). This CDR3 region has 14 residues. V lost 0 bases, J lost 8 bases, and 5 bases stayed unmatched. As DNA, the CDR3 is TGTGCCAGCAGCTTGGCCTCCGCGGGGGATGAGCAGTTCTTC. Translating gives CASSLASAGDEQFF. The full variable domain, completed using reference TRBV5-4 and TRBJ2-1, is ETGVTQSPTHLIKTRGQQVTLRCSSQSGHNTVSWYQQALGQGPQFIFQYYREEENGRGNFPPRFSGLQFPNYSSELNVNALELDDSALYLCASSLASAGDEQFFGPGTRLTVL.

V and J are TRBV5-1 and TRBJ2-3; D might be TRBD2 (6 bases). CDR3 length equals 16 residues. V lost 4 bases to trimming and J lost 4 bases, with 19 bases between them. Germline V gives CDR1 SGHRS, CDR2 YFSETQ. The CDR3 DNA sequence: TGCGCCAGCAGCGCTAGGGGTTCCGGGAGCCCAGATACGCAGTATTTT. The encoded protein is CASSARGSGSPDTQYF.

This clone was observed once. J is TRBJ1-2 and V is TRBV11-2; 7 positions match TRBD1. V shed 5 bases, J shed 8 bases, and the junction held 11 bases outside the gene matches. The CDR3 spans 14 residues. Looked up from germline, CDR1 is SGHAT and CDR2 is FQNNGV. The CDR3 DNA reads as TGTGCCAGCAGCCTTCCGACAGGGTGGAAGGGCTACACCTTC. Protein: CASSLPTGWKGYTF.

The J gene is TRBJ1-5, the V gene TRBV19, with D perhaps matching TRBD1 (5 bases). The CDR3 length is 14 residues. V lost 4 bases to trimming and J lost 7 bases, with 14 bases between them. Germline CDR1 reads LNHDA; CDR2 reads SQIVND (reference sequence). CDR3 sequence (DNA): TGTGCCAGTAGTACCCTCCACAGGTTCCAGCCCCAGCATTTT. Amino acids: CASSTLHRFQPQHF.

This clone was picked up one time. The chain uses TRBV6-5 and TRBJ2-7; no definite D call. V was trimmed by 4 bases and J by 4 bases, leaving 8 bases between them. This CDR3 has 12 residues. The germline CDR1 and CDR2 sequences are MNHEY and SVGAGI. CDR3: CASSSQRYEQYF. DNA for the CDR3: TGTGCCAGCAGTTCCCAGAGGTACGAGCAGTACTTC.

The chain recombines TRBV4-1 with TRBJ1-6; no clear D. V was cut by 1 base and J by 3 bases, with 4 bases left in between. CDR3 length equals 14 residues. Germline V lookup: CDR1 MGHRA, CDR2 YSYEKL. The CDR3 region is CASSQADYNSPLHF. The CDR3 bases are TGCGCCAGCAGCCAAGCAGACTATAATTCACCCCTCCACTTT.

The chain uses TRBV11-2 and TRBJ2-2; 9 bases are a match to TRBD1. Germline V lookup: CDR1 SGHAT, CDR2 FQNNGV. The J segment lost 4 bases and the V segment lost 5 bases, leaving 8 bases of the junction unmatched. This CDR3 has 16 residues. The CDR3 spells CASSPVTGGGTGELFF. The CDR3 DNA is TGTGCCAGCAGCCCAGTTACAGGGGGCGGCACCGGGGAGCTGTTTTTT.

This chain uses TRBV28 with TRBJ2-7; 7 nucleotides line up with TRBD2. Germline CDR1 and CDR2: MDHEN and SYDVKM. The V gene end was trimmed by 10 bases and the J gene end by 4 bases; junction bases not matched to a gene: 16. CDR3 length: 15 amino acids. CDR3 protein: CATLAAGLNSYEQYF. CDR3 coding DNA: TGTGCCACCCTGGCGGCGGGACTAAACTCTTACGAGCAGTACTTC.

V is TRBV5-1 and J is TRBJ2-1; 7 bases match TRBD2. Germline trimming cut 2 bases from V and 7 bases from J; bases unmatched to any gene: 12. Germline V lookup: CDR1 SGHRS, CDR2 YFSETQ. This CDR3 region has 16 residues. In DNA form, the CDR3 reads TGCGCCAGCAGCTTAATCCGGGACTACCTACTGAATGAGCAGTTCTTC. As protein: CASSLIRDYLLNEQFF.

This sequence joins TRBV6-5 and TRBJ2-7, with D hard to call. The V end was cut by 0 bases, the J end by 7 bases, with 4 bases between. CDR3 length: 11 residues. CDR1 is MNHEY and CDR2 is SVGAGI in the germline V gene. This chain's CDR3 is CASSYSLEQYF. The CDR3 DNA reads TGTGCCAGCAGTTACTCCCTGGAGCAGTACTTC.

The V call is TRBV6-4, the J call TRBJ2-2; 11 nucleotides align to TRBD2. Germline V gene data show CDR1 as MRHNA and CDR2 as SNTAGT. V lost 3 bases, J lost 3 bases, and 9 bases stayed unmatched. The CDR3 contains 18 residues. DNA of the CDR3: TGTGCCAGCAGTGATCACGTTATACTAGCGGGAGACACCGGGGAGCTGTTTTTT. Protein sequence: CASSDHVILAGDTGELFF.

This clone was recorded a few times. The J gene is TRBJ2-1, the V gene TRBV7-9; TRBD2 agrees at 10 bases. The ends lost 8 bases at V and 2 bases at J; junction bases unmatched: 0. The germline V gene has CDR1 SEHNR and CDR2 FQNEAQ (reference sequence). CDR3 length equals 13 residues. The CDR3 nucleotides are TGTGCCAGCCTAGCGGGAGCCTACAATGAGCAGTTCTTC. Translation gives CASLAGAYNEQFF.

The chain employs TRBV4-3 and TRBJ2-3, with D uncertain. This CDR3 is built from 14 residues. Trimming shortened V by 1 base and J by 2 bases, and 7 bases separated the two germline ends. CDR1 is LGHNA, CDR2 YSLEER, per germline. The CDR3 protein is CASSQGVNTDTQYF. The CDR3 region has the DNA TGCGCCAGCAGCCAAGGAGTCAACACAGATACGCAGTATTTT.

The rearrangement links TRBV27 to TRBJ2-6; 7 nucleotides line up with TRBD1. Germline V gene lookup returns CDR1 MNHEY and CDR2 SMNVEV (reference sequence). Germline trimming cut 5 bases from V and 0 bases from J; bases unmatched to any gene: 13. The CDR3 spans 19 residues. The CDR3 nucleotides read TGTGCCAGCAGTGGGTTAACCGGGACAGCCGACTCTGGGGCCAACGTCCTGACTTTC. It encodes CASSGLTGTADSGANVLTF.